This T cell receptor (beta chain) is from a study of T cell repertoires in cytomegalovirus infection (dated by TCRdb to about 2019). Study-wide context: Peptide stimulations targeted recently identified HLA-C-restricted CMV epitopes, whose presentation resists viral immunomodulation, together with well-studied HLA-B-restricted epitopes. Donor HLA type was relevant to the analysis, as public TCR beta signatures indicated carriage of CMV infection together with the matching HLA type.

This sample was sequenced with an Illumina HiSeq 1500. In-frame beta chains were kept once TCRdb had trimmed the public reads at Q25 with fastp and called clones with MiXCR. Identical CDR3 protein sequences are pooled into one entry, listed with their most common genes and DNA. This sample gives hundreds of thousands of distinct CDR3 sequences in total; around a third of them show up just once. The top ten clonotypes cover over 15% of the sample. According to the study, the label for this sample's treatment or condition signals: in vitro stimulation with specific CMV peptide epitopes to enrich CMV-specific T cells. The CDR3 numbers 15 residues from cysteine through phenylalanine. The DNA shown is the 45-base CDR3, in frame from base 1. As encoded in the germline V gene, CDR1 is KGHSH while CDR2 is LQKENI. Trimming at the junction amounts to 3 bases on V and 1 base on J, and the germline ends lie 10 bases apart.

General study outcomes and caveats: In both this cohort and an independent cohort of a few hundred donors, the cumulative frequency of public TCR beta family members distinguished carriers of CMV infection plus the relevant HLA type. The ex vivo response was dominated by HLA-C-restricted CMV-specific TCR beta clonotypes, which also provided the single most frequent clonotype in two of eight donors.

Regarding this clonotype: It lacks a known antigen. No per-base quality is available; no much larger clone lies one base away.

This chain is built from TRBV18 and TRBJ1-5, with a tentative D gene TRBD1 over 5 matching bases. Sequences were derived from cultured PBMCs, sampled from culture after CMV antigen stimulation. This clonotype was sampled from a human donor in good health (CMV status not recorded). Some clones in this sample may be carry-over from other donors' samples. The encoded CDR3 is CASSPPEGSNQPQHF. The nucleotide sequence is given as TGTGCCAGCTCACCGCCGGAGGGGAGCAATCAGCCCCAGCATTTT.